This TCR beta chain was sequenced during a study of blood T cell repertoires in COVID-19. Overall study: Samples representing acute and convalescent COVID-19 were sourced from the United States, Italy and Spain. Nucleic acid was either cDNA or gDNA, and it came from T cells, B-cell-depleted T cells, or PBMCs.

The CDR3 runs 13 residues. The germline V and J ends were trimmed by 3 bases and 5 bases, with 8 bases remaining between them. Germline V CDR1 and CDR2: KGHSH, LQKENI. This clone was recorded once. Study processing details: Researchers report that nucleated cell counts were estimated from reference gene primer amplification. Sequencing used immunoSEQ multiplex PCR; TCRdb keeps in-frame clones, though not all of them. That table is the source of V, J and clone size, and D and trimming were worked out from the DNA. The profile shows about 190,000 clones, roughly nine tenths of them singletons. The sequenced material came from peripheral blood. This chain links TRBV18 with TRBJ1-5; unclear D gene. This sequence was found in a middle-aged man with acute or convalescent COVID-19. The CDR3 protein is CASSPSGDQPQHF. CDR3 sequence (DNA): TGTGCCAGCTCACCCTCGGGAGATCAGCCCCAGCATTTT.